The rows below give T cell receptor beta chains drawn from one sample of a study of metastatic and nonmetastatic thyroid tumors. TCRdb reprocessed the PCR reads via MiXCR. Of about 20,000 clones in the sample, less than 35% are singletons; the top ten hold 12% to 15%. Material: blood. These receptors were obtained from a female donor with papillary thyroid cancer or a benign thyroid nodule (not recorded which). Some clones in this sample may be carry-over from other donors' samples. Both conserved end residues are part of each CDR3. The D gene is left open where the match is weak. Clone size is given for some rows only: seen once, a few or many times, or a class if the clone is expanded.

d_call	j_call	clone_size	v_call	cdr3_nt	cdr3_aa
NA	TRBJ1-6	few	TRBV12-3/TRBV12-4	TGTGCCAGCAGACAGGTTCTTGGCTCACCCCTCCACTTT	CASRQVLGSPLHF
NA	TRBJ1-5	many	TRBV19	TGTGCCAGTAACCCCTCCAGGGAAGGGCAGCCCCAGCATTTT	CASNPSREGQPQHF
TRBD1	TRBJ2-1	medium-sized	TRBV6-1	TGTGCCAGCAGCCCCGGGACAGGGGGCTACAATGAGCAGTTCTTC	CASSPGTGGYNEQFF
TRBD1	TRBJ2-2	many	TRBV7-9	TGTGCCATGAGGGGGCGCACCGGGGAGCTGTTTTTT	CAMRGRTGELFF
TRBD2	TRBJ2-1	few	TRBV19	TGTGCCAGTAGTATCGAGCGGGAGTCGAATGAGCAGTTCTTC	CASSIERESNEQFF
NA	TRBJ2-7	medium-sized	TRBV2	TGTGCCAGCAGGAGGACAGTCCACCGCTACGAGCAGTACTTC	CASRRTVHRYEQYF
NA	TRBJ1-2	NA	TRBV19	TGTGCCAGCAACTCTGGTCTCTGGGAGGGCTACACCTTC	CASNSGLWEGYTF
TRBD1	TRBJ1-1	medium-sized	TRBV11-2	TGTGCCAGCAGCTTAGATCCCTTCCGACAGGGGAACACTGAAGCTTTCTTT	CASSLDPFRQGNTEAFF
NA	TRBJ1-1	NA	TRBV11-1	TGTGCCAGCAGTCCAGTCGGCAGGGCTTTGAACACTGAAGCTTTCTTT	CASSPVGRALNTEAFF
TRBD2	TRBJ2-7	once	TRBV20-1	TGCAGTGCACCTAGCGGGGCGGGAGGCTGGGAGCAGTACTTC	CSAPSGAGGWEQYF
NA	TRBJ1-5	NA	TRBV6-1	TGTGCCAGCAGCGGCGGTGGGGGCATTAATCAGCCCCAGCATTTT	CASSGGGGINQPQHF
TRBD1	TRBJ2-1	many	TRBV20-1	TGCAGCGCTCCAGGGGGAACCTACAATGAGCAGTTCTTC	CSAPGGTYNEQFF
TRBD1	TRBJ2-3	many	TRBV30	TGTGCCTGGAGCGATATGACAGGGTTCACGGATACGCAGTATTTT	CAWSDMTGFTDTQYF
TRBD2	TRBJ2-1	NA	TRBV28	TGTGCCAGCAGTTTAGTTGTCGGGGGACTAGCGGGAGGGAACTACAATGAGCAGTTCTTC	CASSLVVGGLAGGNYNEQFF
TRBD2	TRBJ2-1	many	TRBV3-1	TGTGCCAGCAGCTCGGGACTAGCGGTCTACAATGAGCAGTTCTTC	CASSSGLAVYNEQFF
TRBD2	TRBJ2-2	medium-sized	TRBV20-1	TGCAGTGCTTCCTCCCGACTAGCGGGGTTTGGCGGGGAGCTGTTTTTT	CSASSRLAGFGGELFF
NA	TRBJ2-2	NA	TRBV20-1	TGCAGTGCTAGAGAGGGGGGTCCCACCGGGGAGCTGTTTTTT	CSAREGGPTGELFF
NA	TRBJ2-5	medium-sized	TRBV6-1	TGTGCCAGCAGTGAAGAAGAAGGAGAGACCCAGTACTTC	CASSEEEGETQYF
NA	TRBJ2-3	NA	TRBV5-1	TGCGCCAGCAGCCCTTTAGACGAGTCAGATACGCAGTATTTT	CASSPLDESDTQYF
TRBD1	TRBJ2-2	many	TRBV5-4	TGTGCCAGCAGCTTGGAGGACTCCGGGACAGGGTCGTACGTCGGGGAGCTGTTTTTT	CASSLEDSGTGSYVGELFF
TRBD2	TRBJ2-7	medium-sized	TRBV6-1	TGTGCCAGCAGTGAGTTTTCGCCTAGCGGTCCCTACGAGCAGTACTTC	CASSEFSPSGPYEQYF
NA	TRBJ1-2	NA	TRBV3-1	TGTGCCAGCAGCCAAGTCCAGGGGATCGATGGCTACACCTTC	CASSQVQGIDGYTF
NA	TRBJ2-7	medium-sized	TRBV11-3	TGTGCCAGCAGCGCAGGTCAGGGCCACGAGCAGTACTTC	CASSAGQGHEQYF
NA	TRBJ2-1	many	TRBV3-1	TGTGCCAGCAGCCAAGATGCCATGTGGGGGTCCTACAACGAGCAGTTCTTC	CASSQDAMWGSYNEQFF
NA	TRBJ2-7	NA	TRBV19	TGTGCCAGTAGTCCGCAGGGGAGCTCCTACGAGCAGTACTTC	CASSPQGSSYEQYF
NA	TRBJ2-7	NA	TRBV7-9	TGTGCCAGCAGCCTAGGCAGGGGTGAGTACGAGCAGTACTTC	CASSLGRGEYEQYF
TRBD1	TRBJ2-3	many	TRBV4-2	TGTGCCAGCAGCCCGCGGGGACAGGGGGTACCGAATACGCAGTATTTT	CASSPRGQGVPNTQYF
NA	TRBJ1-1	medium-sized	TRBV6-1	TGTGCCAGCAGTGAAGAGGGGGTGGGGTACACTGAAGCTTTCTTT	CASSEEGVGYTEAFF
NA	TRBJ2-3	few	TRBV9	TGTGCCAGCAGCGCTTACTGGGACGTAGCTGGAGGGAACACAGATACGCAGTATTTT	CASSAYWDVAGGNTDTQYF
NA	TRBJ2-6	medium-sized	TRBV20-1	TGCAGTGCTCAGGGACTGCCGAGCTCTGGGGCCAACGTCCTGACTTTC	CSAQGLPSSGANVLTF
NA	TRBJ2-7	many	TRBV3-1	TGTGCCAGCAGCCAAGAACGGAGCGGGTCTAATTACGAGCAGTACTTC	CASSQERSGSNYEQYF
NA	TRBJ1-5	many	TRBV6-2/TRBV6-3	TGTGCCAGCAGTTCTGTACCTACAGGGTCGAGCAATCAGCCCCAGCATTTT	CASSSVPTGSSNQPQHF
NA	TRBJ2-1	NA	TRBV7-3	TGTGCCAGCAGCTTACAGACTAACCCGTACAATGAGCAGTTCTTC	CASSLQTNPYNEQFF
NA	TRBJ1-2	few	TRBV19	TGTGCCCACGGGGACGGGTATGGCTACACCTTC	CAHGDGYGYTF
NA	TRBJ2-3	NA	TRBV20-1	TGCAGTGCTAGGTCTAGTGTCACAGATACGCAGTATTTT	CSARSSVTDTQYF
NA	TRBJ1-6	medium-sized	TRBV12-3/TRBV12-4	TGTGCCAGCACACGGGGTGACTATAATTCACCCCTCCACTTT	CASTRGDYNSPLHF
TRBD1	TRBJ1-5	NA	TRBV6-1	TGTGCCAGCAGTGGGGGACAGGGTGGGCAGCCCCAGCATTTT	CASSGGQGGQPQHF
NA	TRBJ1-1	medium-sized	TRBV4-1	TGCGCCAGCAGCCCTACTCAGGGGTGGGACACTGAAGCTTTCTTT	CASSPTQGWDTEAFF
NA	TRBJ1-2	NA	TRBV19	TGTGCCAGTAGTATTCGACAGCCAAACTATGGCTACACCTTC	CASSIRQPNYGYTF
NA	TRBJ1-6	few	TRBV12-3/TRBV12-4	TGTGCCAGCAGTCTAGGCAGGGGTAGTTATTCACCCCTCCACTTT	CASSLGRGSYSPLHF
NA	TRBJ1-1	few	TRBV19	TGTGCCAGTAGGCGTGAACGGCGGGCTGATGAAGCTTTCTTT	CASRRERRADEAFF
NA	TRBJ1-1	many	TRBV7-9	TGTGCCAGCAGCTTAGGAACTGAAGCTTTCTTT	CASSLGTEAFF
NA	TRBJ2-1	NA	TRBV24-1	TGTGCCACCAGTGACCCCCGAGTCTTAAATGAGCAGTTCTTC	CATSDPRVLNEQFF
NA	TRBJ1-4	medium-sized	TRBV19	TGTGCCAGTAGTCCCGTAGACAGCCGCCGTGAAAAACTGTTTTTT	CASSPVDSRREKLFF